The 2 T cell receptor beta chains in this list originate from one sample, sequenced in a study of shared clonotypes between healthy human individuals. Naive CD8 cells, CD45RO-negative and positively selected for CCR7, excluded terminally differentiated effector memory CD45RA+ cells. Libraries were prepared by immunoSEQ multiplex PCR; TCRdb keeps only in-frame clonotypes and omits some of them. The sample yields roughly 2,000,000 clones, around 96% seen once. Sequencing input: naive CD8+ T cells sorted from blood. The source is a man aged 18 to 30 in good health.

Comments on this clone: The same CDR3 also results from other DNA sequences found in this sample. The chain couples TRBV5-1 to TRBJ2-3; D ambiguous. The CDR3 spans 14 residues. The V gene lost 0 bases and the J gene lost 2 bases, with 7 bases spanning the gap. The germline V gene encodes CDR1 SGHRS and CDR2 YFSETQ. The chain's CDR3 is CASSLDVYTDTQYF. The CDR3 DNA reads as TGCGCCAGCAGCTTGGACGTCTACACAGATACGCAGTATTTT.

With respect to this clone: Different DNA sequences within this sample yield the same CDR3. This chain links TRBV27 with TRBJ2-1; 7 nucleotides line up with TRBD2. V gave up 3 bases and J gave up 2 bases; unmatched junction bases: 4. The germline CDR1 and CDR2 sequences are MNHEY and SMNVEV (reference sequence). CDR3 length: 15 amino acids. The CDR3 protein is CASSLAGVPYNEQFF. DNA of the CDR3: TGTGCCAGCAGTTTGGCGGGAGTCCCCTACAATGAGCAGTTCTTC.